This passage covers 10 T cell receptor beta chains from one sample sequenced in a study of blood T cell repertoires in COVID-19. Libraries were prepared by immunoSEQ multiplex PCR; TCRdb keeps only in-frame clonotypes and omits some of them. Counted here are a few hundred thousand clones, roughly 77% occurring once; the ten biggest clones make up more than 1%. The sequenced material came from peripheral blood. The receptors shown here come from a human donor with acute or convalescent COVID-19. The donor label of this sample is uncertain.

The V and J genes are TRBV25-1 and TRBJ2-5, with D possibly matching TRBD1 (6 bases). Trimming left V 2 bases short and J 1 base short, with 11 bases between. The CDR3 is made up of 15 amino acids. CDR1 is MGHDK, CDR2 SYGVNS, per germline. This CDR3 is CASSEAGVVQETQYF. The DNA for the CDR3 is TGTGCCAGCAGTGAAGCAGGGGTGGTCCAAGAGACCCAGTACTTC.

CDR3 coding DNA: TGCGCCAGCAGCCCTCAGAGATATAGCGGGGGATCTACCGGGGAGCTGTTTTTT. Amino acids: CASSPQRYSGGSTGELFF. The chain is built from TRBV4-1 and TRBJ2-2; 9 bases are shared with TRBD2. This CDR3 is 18 amino acids long. Per germline, CDR1 MGHRA and CDR2 YSYEKL. V lost 4 bases and J lost 5; bases outside the gene matches: 14.

The J gene is TRBJ1-5, the V gene TRBV6-5, with 10 bases identical to TRBD1. Per germline, CDR1 MNHEY and CDR2 SVGAGI. The CDR3 covers 15 residues. The junction had 9 bases not matched to a gene; V was cut back by 6 bases and J by 7 bases. CDR3 nucleotide sequence: TGTGCCAGCAGGAGGACAGGGGGAAGGAACCAGCCCCAGCATTTT. Protein sequence: CASRRTGGRNQPQHF.

The CDR3 sequence: CASSARAGYGYTF. CDR3 nucleotides: TGCGCCAGCAGCGCGCGGGCCGGCTATGGCTACACCTTC. The gene calls are TRBV5-1 and TRBJ1-2; D is ambiguous. Germline V gives CDR1 SGHRS, CDR2 YFSETQ. The V gene lost 4 bases and the J gene lost 4 bases, with 11 bases spanning the gap. The CDR3 totals 13 residues. Drawing the rest from reference TRBV5-1 and TRBJ1-2, the complete variable domain is KAGVTQTPRYLIKTRGQQVTLSCSPISGHRSVSWYQQTPGQGLQFLFEYFSETQRNKGNFPGRFSGRQFSNSRSEMNVSTLELGDSALYLCASSARAGYGYTFGSGTRLTVV.

The rearrangement links TRBV7-2 to TRBJ1-5; D call uncertain. Per germline, CDR1 SGHTA and CDR2 FQGNSA. The CDR3 consists of 14 residues. The V gene lost 6 bases and the J gene lost 2 bases, with 11 bases spanning the gap. CDR3 loop: CASRGRSGNQPQHF. In nucleotides, the CDR3 is TGTGCCAGCAGAGGGAGGTCGGGCAATCAGCCCCAGCATTTT.

This chain uses TRBV15 with TRBJ2-2; 8 nucleotides match TRBD1. Germline lookup yields CDR1 LNHNV and CDR2 YYDKDF (reference sequence). J lost 1 base, V lost 2 bases, and 3 bases had no gene match. The CDR3 extends over 16 amino acids. The DNA for the CDR3 is TGTGCCACCAGCAGATACGGGACAGGGAACACCGGGGAGCTGTTTTTT. It yields the protein CATSRYGTGNTGELFF.

The chain uses TRBV18 and TRBJ2-1, with D possibly TRBD2 on 5 matching bases. The CDR3 extends over 11 amino acids. V was clipped by 5 bases and J by 12 bases, with 11 bases between them. Germline CDR1 reads KGHSH; CDR2 reads LQKENI. The CDR3 sequence: CASSEGEGQFF. CDR3 DNA sequence: TGTGCCAGCTCAGAGGGAGAAGGGCAGTTCTTC.

This chain uses TRBV18 with TRBJ1-1, with D unresolved. Deletions cut 2 bases from V and 0 bases from J, with 10 bases between. Germline loops: CDR1 KGHSH, CDR2 LQKENI. CDR3 length: 15 residues. Here the CDR3 DNA reads TGTGCCAGCTCACCAACTGTACAGATGAACACTGAAGCTTTCTTT. It codes for CASSPTVQMNTEAFF.

The gene calls are TRBV10-1 and TRBJ2-1; 9 nucleotides agree with TRBD1. The CDR3 spans 14 residues. Germline V gives CDR1 WNHNN, CDR2 SYGVQD (reference sequence). V lost 10 bases and J lost 8; bases outside the gene matches: 12. The CDR3 loop reads CATQDRGSRDEQFF. CDR3 DNA sequence: TGCGCCACCCAGGACAGGGGTTCTAGGGATGAGCAGTTCTTC.

This CDR3 reads CASSTARGQETQYF. The CDR3 DNA is TGTGCCAGCAGCACCGCTAGGGGCCAAGAGACCCAGTACTTC. The chain recombines TRBV18 with TRBJ2-5, with D tentatively TRBD1 (5 bases). V was shortened by 8 bases and J by 1 base, with 14 bases between the two germline ends. Germline assignment: CDR1 KGHSH and CDR2 LQKENI. The CDR3 consists of 14 residues.